This entry lists 29 T cell receptor beta chains sequenced from one sample in a study of T cells in Graves' hyperthyroidism and ophthalmopathy. Researchers amplified the TCR beta CDR3 regions from RNA transcripts. In the first-round RT-PCR of the TCR CDR3, the HTBI primer set was used. MiXCR was run by TCRdb on the multiplex PCR reads, yielding one entry per CDR3 protein. The profile shows a few hundred thousand distinct CDR3 sequences, roughly 13% of them singletons. Sequencing was performed on blood. These receptors were obtained from a woman aged 40 to 49 with Graves' ophthalmopathy.

This clonotype was found many times. This chain joins TRBV19 and TRBJ1-5, with TRBD1 matching 7 bases. Germline-derived CDR1 and CDR2 are LNHDA and SQIVND (reference sequence). The CDR3 contains 13 residues. V lost 9 bases and J lost 4; bases outside the gene matches: 6. The CDR3 region has the DNA TGTGCCAGCAGTGGACAGGTTAATCAGCCCCAGCATTTT. It specifies CASSGQVNQPQHF.

There are many counts of this clonotype. V gene TRBV20-1 combines with J gene TRBJ1-2; no reliable D call. CDR3 length equals 13 residues. V was trimmed by 3 bases and J by 0 bases, leaving 8 bases between them. Germline CDR1 reads DFQATT; CDR2 reads SNEGSKA (reference sequence). The CDR3 nucleotides read TGCAGTGCTAGGGCTGGGTCTAACTATGGCTACACCTTC. Translated, it gives CSARAGSNYGYTF.

This clonotype has a count of ten or more. The V and J genes are TRBV7-9 and TRBJ2-3; D assignment may be TRBD1 or TRBD2 (5 bases each). Germline V gene lookup returns CDR1 SEHNR and CDR2 FQNEAQ (reference sequence). The CDR3 sequence is 15 residues long. V gave up 5 bases and J gave up 3 bases, with 15 bases separating them. CDR3 in DNA: TGTGCCAGCAGCGACCGGGACGCTAAAACAGATACGCAGTATTTT. This codes for CASSDRDAKTDTQYF.

The V gene is TRBV3-1, the J gene TRBJ2-1; the D gene is possibly TRBD1 (5 bases). Germline values: CDR1 LGHDT, CDR2 YNNKEL (reference sequence). Trimming cost V 4 bases and J 7 bases, with 14 bases left between them. The CDR3 is made up of 14 amino acids. The CDR3 region is CASSLQGFRNEQFF. CDR3 bases: TGTGCCAGCAGCCTTCAGGGTTTCAGGAATGAGCAGTTCTTC.

On this clonotype: Given a much more abundant clone one base away, this may be a read error. The CDR3 loop is CASTASGGYEQHF. CDR3 in DNA: TGTGCCAGCACGGCTAGCGGGGGTTACGAGCAGCACTTC. The genes are TRBV6-1 and TRBJ2-7; TRBD2 matches 10 bases. Per the germline V gene, CDR1 is MNHNS and CDR2 is SASEGT. The CDR3 covers 13 residues.

This clonotype has a handful of counts. This CDR3 reads CASSSREGTEAFF. Here the CDR3 DNA reads TGTGCCAGCAGTAGTAGGGAGGGGACTGAAGCTTTCTTT. The chain joins TRBV6-1 to TRBJ1-1, with D perhaps TRBD1 (5 bases). This CDR3 is built from 13 residues. Germline CDR1 is MNHNS and CDR2 is SASEGT. Trimming cost V 5 bases and J 5 bases, with 12 bases left between them.

Only a few counts were recorded for this clonotype. The chain links TRBV15 to TRBJ2-6; D is tentatively TRBD1 or TRBD2 (5 bases each). CDR1 is LNHNV, CDR2 YYDKDF, per germline (reference sequence). The CDR3 has 16 residues. Between the trimmed V and J ends, which lost 1 base and 0 bases, there was a span of 7 bases. This CDR3 reads CATSRGGSSGANVLTF. CDR3 sequence (DNA): TGTGCCACCAGCAGAGGGGGGAGCTCTGGGGCCAACGTCCTGACTTTC.

In the case of this clonotype: This could be a read error, since a much larger clone is one nucleotide away. J is TRBJ2-1 and V is TRBV11-2; tentatively, D is TRBD1 or TRBD2 (5 bases each). Trimming left V 3 bases short and J 13 bases short, with 22 bases between. The CDR3 covers 15 residues. Germline CDR1 and CDR2: SGHAT and FQNNGV. The CDR3 loop is CASSFSPGTQYGQFF. The CDR3 DNA follows: TGTGCCAGCAGCTTCTCTCCAGGGACGCAGTATGGTCAGTTCTTC.

In its sample, this clonotype was seen a few times. Its ends do not fully match the called genes, so a read error is possible. The rearrangement joins TRBV6-2 or TRBV6-3 to TRBJ2-1; the match to TRBD2 covers 7 bases. Looked up from germline, CDR1 is MNHEY and CDR2 is SVGEGT. This CDR3 is 14 amino acids long. CDR3 coding DNA: TGTGCCAGCAGTCTTCAGCGGGATTACAGTGAGCAGTTCTTC. This codes for CASSLQRDYSEQFF.

This clonotype has a count of ten or more. The chain recombines TRBV6-1 with TRBJ2-2, with D perhaps TRBD1 (6 bases). Germline V gives CDR1 MNHNS, CDR2 SASEGT. The CDR3 spans 14 residues. Between the trimmed V and J ends, which lost 10 bases and 0 bases, there was a span of 12 bases. The CDR3 sequence is CATPRQANTGELFF. The CDR3 DNA sequence: TGTGCCACGCCTAGACAGGCGAACACCGGGGAGCTGTTTTTT.

This clonotype was counted ten times or more. The chain joins TRBV20-1 to TRBJ1-1, with D unresolved. The CDR3 is made up of 13 amino acids. V lost 3 bases, J lost 8 bases, and 16 bases lay in between. From germline, CDR1 is DFQATT and CDR2 SNEGSKA (reference sequence). This CDR3 reads CSASKDIGMEAFF. The CDR3 DNA sequence: TGCAGTGCTAGTAAGGATATAGGGATGGAAGCTTTCTTT.

The rearrangement links TRBV28 to TRBJ2-3; TRBD2 is a possible D gene (5 bases). This CDR3 comprises 15 residues. Trimming left V 6 bases short and J 0 bases short, with 13 bases between. Germline assignment: CDR1 MDHEN and CDR2 SYDVKM. The CDR3 DNA follows: TGTGCCAGCAGGGGCGTCAAGCGGAGCACAGATACGCAGTATTTT. It encodes CASRGVKRSTDTQYF.

This clonotype was seen at least ten times. The chain is built from TRBV20-1 and TRBJ2-3; D remains unclear. Germline CDR1 and CDR2: DFQATT and SNEGSKA (reference sequence). The CDR3 is 12 amino acids. V lost 1 base and J lost 1, with 3 bases in between. The chain's CDR3 is CSARVGTDTQYF. In DNA, the CDR3 is TGCAGTGCTAGAGTGGGCACAGATACGCAGTATTTT.

The rearrangement joins TRBV5-5 to TRBJ1-5, with D unresolved. Germline V gene lookup returns CDR1 SGHKS and CDR2 YYEKEE (reference sequence). V gave up 2 bases and J gave up 7 bases, with 10 bases separating them. The CDR3 totals 13 residues. CDR3 in amino acids: CASSLLVAQPQHF. For the CDR3, the DNA is TGTGCCAGCAGCTTACTGGTCGCCCAGCCCCAGCATTTT.

This clonotype was observed at least ten times. The J gene is TRBJ2-5, the V gene TRBV7-9; 8 bases map to TRBD2. This CDR3 is 16 amino acids long. Trimming at V came to 8 bases and at J to 3 bases, leaving 14 bases not matched to a gene. CDR1 and CDR2 (germline): SEHNR, FQNEAQ (reference sequence). The CDR3 sequence is CASPDSAGGLKETQYF. DNA for the CDR3: TGTGCCAGCCCGGATTCGGCGGGAGGCCTGAAAGAGACCCAGTACTTC.

This clonotype was counted only a few times. V gene TRBV16 combines with J gene TRBJ1-2; D is unclear. The CDR3 length is 13 residues. The germline V and J ends were trimmed by 0 bases and 7 bases, with 9 bases remaining between them. In germline, CDR1 is KGHSY, CDR2 FQNENV. The CDR3 spells CASSQSRQSGYTF. CDR3 DNA sequence: TGTGCCAGCAGCCAATCTCGGCAGAGTGGCTACACCTTC.

V and J are TRBV10-3 and TRBJ2-2; D not certain. The V end was cut by 2 bases, the J end by 4 bases, with 8 bases between. The CDR3 covers 14 residues. Looked up from germline, CDR1 is ENHRY and CDR2 is SYGVKD. CDR3 region: CAISEGGLTGELFF. CDR3 DNA sequence: TGTGCCATCAGTGAGGGTGGGCTCACCGGGGAGCTGTTTTTT.

This clonotype was detected ten times or more. The chain has TRBV11-2 and TRBJ2-7; 9 bases are a match to TRBD2. CDR1 and CDR2 from the germline V gene are SGHAT and FQNNGV. Losses at the gene ends were 2 bases for V and 0 bases for J; bases not matched to a gene: 8. The CDR3 is made up of 17 amino acids. The DNA of the CDR3 is TGTGCCAGCAGCTTATTAGCGGGGGCAGACTACTCCTACGAGCAGTACTTC. Its protein product is CASSLLAGADYSYEQYF.

This clonotype was seen repeatedly, ten times or more. Written as DNA, the CDR3 is TGTGCCAGCAGCTACCTCGGGGGGGCTTTTAATGAGCAGTTCTTC. Translated: CASSYLGGAFNEQFF. The chain employs TRBV11-2 and TRBJ2-1; 8 bases match TRBD2. This CDR3 has 15 residues. Germline V gene sequence: CDR1 SGHAT, CDR2 FQNNGV. V was clipped by 4 bases and J by 7 bases; unmatched bases: 9.

In its sample, this clonotype was seen many times. The J gene is TRBJ1-2, the V gene TRBV7-6; 7 nucleotides line up with TRBD1. CDR3 length: 13 amino acids. Trimming at V came to 5 bases and at J to 8 bases, leaving 8 bases not matched to a gene. CDR1 is SGHVS, CDR2 FNYEAQ, per germline. CDR3 sequence: CASSATGVGGYTF. The CDR3 DNA is TGTGCCAGCAGCGCCACAGGGGTAGGGGGCTACACCTTC.

For this clonotype: The junction shows a germline mismatch at one end, possibly a read error. This rearrangement joins TRBV19 to TRBJ1-1; 8 bases fit TRBD1. Germline CDR1 is LNHDA and CDR2 is SQIVND (reference sequence). The CDR3 totals 15 residues. The CDR3 loop is CASSIQGAMNTEASF. For the CDR3, the DNA is TGTGCCAGTAGTATACAGGGGGCCATGAACACTGAAGCTTCCTTT.

This chain connects TRBV2 to TRBJ1-4; D gene unclear. The length of the CDR3 is 15 residues. Germline V gene sequence: CDR1 SNHLY, CDR2 FYNNEI. Between the trimmed V and J ends, which lost 3 bases and 7 bases, there was a span of 15 bases. CDR3 loop: CASSEPAGGVEKLFF. DNA for the CDR3: TGTGCCAGCAGTGAGCCGGCGGGAGGTGTTGAAAAACTGTTTTTT.

This clonotype has a handful of counts. The V call is TRBV19, the J call TRBJ1-2; possibly TRBD1 for D (5 bases). The CDR3 has 14 amino acids. V lost 3 bases and J 4 bases, leaving 12 bases between the germline ends. Per the germline V gene, CDR1 is LNHDA and CDR2 is SQIVND (reference sequence). This CDR3 is CASSMETAFYGYTF. Written as DNA, the CDR3 is TGTGCCAGTAGTATGGAGACAGCCTTCTATGGCTACACCTTC.

The V gene is TRBV6-1, the J gene TRBJ1-6; D not certain. V was clipped by 1 base and J by 7 bases, with 8 bases between them. Germline V gene data show CDR1 as MNHNS and CDR2 as SASEGT. CDR3 length: 14 amino acids. Here the CDR3 reads CASSEVTSNSPLHF. The DNA for the CDR3 is TGTGCCAGCAGTGAAGTCACATCAAATTCACCCCTCCACTTT.

This clonotype appeared a few times. V and J are TRBV12-3 or TRBV12-4 and TRBJ1-1; D is perhaps TRBD1 (5 bases). The length of the CDR3 is 16 residues. Trimming cost V 0 bases and J 6 bases, with 17 bases left between them. In DNA, the CDR3 is TGTGCCAGCAGTTTAGCGCTTGGAGGGGCAGGTTCTGAAGCTTTCTTT. Its translation: CASSLALGGAGSEAFF.

This clonotype was counted at least ten times. The chain's CDR3 is CASSLSGTKNTEAFF. DNA of the CDR3: TGTGCCAGCAGCTTATCCGGGACAAAGAACACTGAAGCTTTCTTT. V and J are TRBV7-6 and TRBJ1-1, with D tentatively TRBD1 (6 bases). The V gene's germline CDR1 is SGHVS and CDR2 FNYEAQ. The CDR3 totals 15 residues. V was pared by 2 bases and J by 1 base, with 11 bases between. Based on the CDR3 plus reference TRBV7-6 and TRBJ1-1, the full variable domain is GAGVSQSPRYKVTKRGQDVALRCDPISGHVSLYWYRQALGQGPEFLTYFNYEAQQDKSGLPNDRFSAERPEGSISTLTIQRTEQRDSAMYRCASSLSGTKNTEAFFGQGTRLTVV.

The chain employs TRBV2 and TRBJ2-3; possible D gene TRBD2, 5 bases. Trimming left V 4 bases short and J 5 bases short, with 13 bases between. Germline V CDR1 and CDR2: SNHLY, FYNNEI. This CDR3 contains 14 residues. CDR3 nucleotide sequence: TGTGCCAGCAGTGCGGTGGGAGCACTAGATACGCAGTATTTT. It yields the protein CASSAVGALDTQYF.

In its sample, this clonotype was seen many times. DNA for the CDR3: TGTGCCAGCAGCCCCTTTGACACAATCTCCTACAATGAGCAGTTCTTC. Its translation: CASSPFDTISYNEQFF. The chain uses TRBV7-9 and TRBJ2-1; D call uncertain. The V end was cut by 5 bases, the J end by 0 bases, with 14 bases between. The CDR3 extends over 16 amino acids. CDR1 is SEHNR and CDR2 is FQNEAQ in the germline V gene (reference sequence).

This clonotype was recorded many times. The genes are TRBV11-2 and TRBJ1-6; TRBD1 matches at 11 bases. CDR1 and CDR2 from the germline V gene are SGHAT and FQNNGV. The CDR3 consists of 15 residues. With V trimmed by 5 bases and J by 9 bases, 6 bases remained unmatched. The CDR3 is CASSPRTGGSSPLHF. Here the CDR3 DNA reads TGTGCCAGCAGCCCTCGGACAGGGGGCAGTTCACCCCTCCACTTT.